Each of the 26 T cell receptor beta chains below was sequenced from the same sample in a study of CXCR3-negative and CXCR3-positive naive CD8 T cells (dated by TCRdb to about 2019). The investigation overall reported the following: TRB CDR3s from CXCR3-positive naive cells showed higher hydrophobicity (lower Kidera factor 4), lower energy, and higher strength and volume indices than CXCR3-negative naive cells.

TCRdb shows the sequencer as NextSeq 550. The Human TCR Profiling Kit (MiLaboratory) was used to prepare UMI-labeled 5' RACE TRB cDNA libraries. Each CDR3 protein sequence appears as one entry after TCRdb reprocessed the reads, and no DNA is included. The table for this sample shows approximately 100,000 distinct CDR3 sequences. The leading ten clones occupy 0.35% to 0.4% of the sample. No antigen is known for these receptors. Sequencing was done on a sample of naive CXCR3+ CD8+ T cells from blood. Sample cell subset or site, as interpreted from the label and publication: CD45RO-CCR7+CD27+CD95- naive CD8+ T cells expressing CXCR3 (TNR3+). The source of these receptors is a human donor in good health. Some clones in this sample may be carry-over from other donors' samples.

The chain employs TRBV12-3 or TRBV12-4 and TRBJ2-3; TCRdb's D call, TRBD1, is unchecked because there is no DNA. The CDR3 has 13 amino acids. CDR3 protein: CASSGGGSDTQYF.

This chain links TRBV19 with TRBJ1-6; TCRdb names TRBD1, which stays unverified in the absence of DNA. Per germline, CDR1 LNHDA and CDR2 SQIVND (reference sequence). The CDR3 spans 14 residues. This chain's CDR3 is CASRTGAMNSPLHF.

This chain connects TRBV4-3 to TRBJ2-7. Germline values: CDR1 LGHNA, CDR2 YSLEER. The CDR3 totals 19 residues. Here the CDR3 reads CASSQDLGWGRGSDYEQYF.

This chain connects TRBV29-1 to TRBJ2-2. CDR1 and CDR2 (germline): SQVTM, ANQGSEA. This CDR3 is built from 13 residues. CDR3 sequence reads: CSVHWGNTGELFF.

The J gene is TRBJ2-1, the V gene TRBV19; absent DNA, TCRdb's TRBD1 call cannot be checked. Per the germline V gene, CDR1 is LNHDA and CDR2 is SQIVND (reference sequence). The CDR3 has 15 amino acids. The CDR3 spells CASSILRGSYNEQFF.

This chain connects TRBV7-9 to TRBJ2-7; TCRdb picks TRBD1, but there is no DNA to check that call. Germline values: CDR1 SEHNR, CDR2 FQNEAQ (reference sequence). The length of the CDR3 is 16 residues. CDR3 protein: CASSLAGTARSYEQYF.

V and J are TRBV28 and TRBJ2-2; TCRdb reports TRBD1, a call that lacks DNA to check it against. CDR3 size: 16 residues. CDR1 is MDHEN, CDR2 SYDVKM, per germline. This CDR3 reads CASSHPRQTARGELFF.

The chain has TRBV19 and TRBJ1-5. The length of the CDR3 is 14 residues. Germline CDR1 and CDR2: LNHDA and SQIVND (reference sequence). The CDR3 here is CASTHSGSYQPQHF.

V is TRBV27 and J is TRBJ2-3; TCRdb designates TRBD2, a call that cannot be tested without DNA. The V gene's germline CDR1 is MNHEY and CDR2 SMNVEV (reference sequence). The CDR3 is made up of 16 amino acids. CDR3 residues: CASSTSGGLYTDTQYF.

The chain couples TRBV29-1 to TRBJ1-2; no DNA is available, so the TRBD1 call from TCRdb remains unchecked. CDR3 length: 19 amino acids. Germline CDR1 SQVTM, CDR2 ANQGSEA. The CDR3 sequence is CSVEDLLGTDGASYYGYTF.

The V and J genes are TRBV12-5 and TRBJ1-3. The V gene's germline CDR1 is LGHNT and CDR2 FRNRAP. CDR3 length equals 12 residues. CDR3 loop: CASGLSGNTIYF.

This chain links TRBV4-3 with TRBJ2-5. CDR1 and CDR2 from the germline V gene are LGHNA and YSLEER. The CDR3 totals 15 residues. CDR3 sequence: CASSQDLRLQETQYF.

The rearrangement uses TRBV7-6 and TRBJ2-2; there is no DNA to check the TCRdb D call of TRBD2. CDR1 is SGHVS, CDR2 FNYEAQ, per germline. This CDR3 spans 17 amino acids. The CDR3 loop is CASSRLARGIRTGELFF.

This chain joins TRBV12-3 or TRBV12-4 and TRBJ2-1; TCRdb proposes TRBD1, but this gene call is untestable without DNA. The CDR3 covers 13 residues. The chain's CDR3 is CASSLGGPNGQFF.

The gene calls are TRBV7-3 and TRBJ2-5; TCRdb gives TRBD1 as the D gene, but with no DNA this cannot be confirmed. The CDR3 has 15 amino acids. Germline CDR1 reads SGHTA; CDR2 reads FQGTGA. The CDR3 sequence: CASSLAGGTQETQYF.

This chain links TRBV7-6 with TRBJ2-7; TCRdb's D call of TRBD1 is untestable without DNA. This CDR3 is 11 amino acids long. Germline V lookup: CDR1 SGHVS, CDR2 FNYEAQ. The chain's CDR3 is CASSQPGEQYF.

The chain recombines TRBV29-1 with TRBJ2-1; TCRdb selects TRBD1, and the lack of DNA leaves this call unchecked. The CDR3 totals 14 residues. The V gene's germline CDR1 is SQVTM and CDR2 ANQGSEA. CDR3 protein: CSVETREAYNEQFF.

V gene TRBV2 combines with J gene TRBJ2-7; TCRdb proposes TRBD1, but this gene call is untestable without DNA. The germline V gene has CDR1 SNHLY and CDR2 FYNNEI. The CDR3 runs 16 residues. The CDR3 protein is CASRIHRDNPSYEQYF. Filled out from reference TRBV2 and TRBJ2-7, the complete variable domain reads EPEVTQTPSHQVTQMGQEVILRCVPISNHLYFYWYRQILGQKVEFLVSFYNNEISEKSEIFDDQFSVERPDGSNFTLKIRSTKLEDSAMYFCASRIHRDNPSYEQYFGPGTRLTVT.

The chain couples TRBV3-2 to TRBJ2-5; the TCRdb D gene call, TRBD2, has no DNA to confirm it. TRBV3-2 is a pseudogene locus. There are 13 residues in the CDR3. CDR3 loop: CASSRLVQEAQYF.

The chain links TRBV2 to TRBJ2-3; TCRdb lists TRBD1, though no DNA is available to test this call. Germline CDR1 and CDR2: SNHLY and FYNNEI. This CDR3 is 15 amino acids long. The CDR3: CASTPQDNALDTQYF.

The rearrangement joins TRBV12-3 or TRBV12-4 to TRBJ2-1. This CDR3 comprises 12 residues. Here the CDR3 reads CASSLVWNEQFF.

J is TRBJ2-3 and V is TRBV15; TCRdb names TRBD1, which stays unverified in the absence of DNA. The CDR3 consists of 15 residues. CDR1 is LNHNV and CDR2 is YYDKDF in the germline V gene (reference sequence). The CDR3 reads CATSGTEQFTDTQYF.

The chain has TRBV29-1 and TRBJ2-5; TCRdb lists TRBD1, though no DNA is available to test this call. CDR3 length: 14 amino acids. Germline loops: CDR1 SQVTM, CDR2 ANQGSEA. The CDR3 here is CSVDGGSAQETQYF.

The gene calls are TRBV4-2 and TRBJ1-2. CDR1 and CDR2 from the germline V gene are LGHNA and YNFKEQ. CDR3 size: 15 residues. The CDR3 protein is CASRSGRVVDYGYTF.

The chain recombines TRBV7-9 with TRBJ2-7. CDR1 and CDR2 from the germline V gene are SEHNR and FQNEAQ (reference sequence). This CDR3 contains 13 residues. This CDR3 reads CASSFDWTYEQYF.

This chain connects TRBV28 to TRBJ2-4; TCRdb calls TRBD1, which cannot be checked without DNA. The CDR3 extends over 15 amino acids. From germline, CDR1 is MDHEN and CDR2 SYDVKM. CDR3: CASRETGTSKNIQYF.